Below, 10 T cell receptor beta chains from the same sample are listed, as sequenced in a study of T cell responses to AZD1222 COVID-19 vaccine. The method was immunoSEQ multiplex PCR; TCRdb's version includes in-frame clones alone and lacks a portion of them. This table holds 110,000 to 150,000 clones, about 91% found once. This material consisted of peripheral blood, taken on day 0 of AZD1222 vaccination. These receptor sequences come from an adult in good health.

The CDR3: CASSLPQGRVTGELFF. CDR3 coding DNA: TGCGCCAGCAGCTTGCCCCAGGGGCGAGTCACCGGGGAGCTGTTTTTT. This chain joins TRBV5-1 and TRBJ2-2; perhaps TRBD1 as D (6 bases). V gave up 1 base and J gave up 4 bases, with 14 bases separating them. Germline V CDR1 and CDR2: SGHRS, YFSETQ. This CDR3 comprises 16 residues.

The DNA of the CDR3 is TGTGCCACCAGCAGACCGGGGGGCGCAAATTGGGGTGAAAAACTGTTTTTT. It codes for CATSRPGGANWGEKLFF. The rearrangement uses TRBV15 and TRBJ1-4; the D gene is possibly TRBD1 (6 bases). Trimming pared 2 bases from V and 7 bases from J, leaving 20 bases between. The CDR3 is 17 residues long. CDR1 and CDR2 (germline): LNHNV, YYDKDF (reference sequence).

The rearrangement uses TRBV10-3 and TRBJ2-7; D assignment may be TRBD1 or TRBD2 (5 bases each). The V gene's germline CDR1 is ENHRY and CDR2 SYGVKD. Trimming removed 6 bases from V and 2 bases from J, with 14 bases in between. CDR3 size: 14 residues. The CDR3 loop is CAIRAGTQTYEQYF. CDR3 nucleotide sequence: TGTGCCATCAGAGCCGGGACGCAGACCTACGAGCAGTACTTC.

This clone was observed a few times. The rearrangement joins TRBV2 to TRBJ1-1; TRBD1 is a possible D gene (6 bases). The ends were cut back, 4 bases at V and 4 bases at J, with 16 bases in the middle. CDR1 and CDR2 from the germline V gene are SNHLY and FYNNEI. The CDR3 has 15 residues. CDR3 nucleotide sequence: TGTGCCAGCAGTGCCCTCCTACAGGGCTCCACTGAAGCTTTCTTT. Its translation: CASSALLQGSTEAFF.

The rearrangement links TRBV20-1 to TRBJ1-2; D not resolved. The length of the CDR3 is 10 residues. Trimming removed 4 bases at V and 4 bases at J, with 4 bases between. Germline V gene data show CDR1 as DFQATT and CDR2 as SNEGSKA (reference sequence). CDR3: CSAKVYGYTF. CDR3 DNA: TGCAGTGCTAAAGTCTATGGCTACACCTTC.

The rearrangement uses TRBV2 and TRBJ1-2; TRBD1 might be the D (5 bases). V was trimmed by 2 bases and J by 4 bases, leaving 8 bases between them. CDR3 length equals 13 residues. Germline values: CDR1 SNHLY, CDR2 FYNNEI. This chain's CDR3 is CASSEPGIYGYTF. The CDR3 bases are TGTGCCAGCAGTGAACCAGGGATCTATGGCTACACCTTC.

The J gene is TRBJ1-2, the V gene TRBV9, with D maybe TRBD1 (5 bases). The CDR3 consists of 16 residues. V lost 0 bases and J lost 7, with 19 bases in between. Looked up from germline, CDR1 is SGDLS and CDR2 is YYNGEE. The CDR3 coding sequence is TGTGCCAGCAGCGTAGACCCAACCGGGACCCGTGGTGGCTACACCTTC. It translates to CASSVDPTGTRGGYTF. Full variable domain (outside the CDR3, taken from reference TRBV9 and TRBJ1-2): DSGVTQTPKHLITATGQRVTLRCSPRSGDLSVYWYQQSLDQGLQFLIQYYNGEERAKGNILERFSAQQFPDLHSELNLSSLELGDSALYFCASSVDPTGTRGGYTFGSGTRLTVV.

V gene TRBV11-3 combines with J gene TRBJ2-2; tentatively, D is TRBD2 (5 bases). CDR3 length equals 14 residues. Per germline, CDR1 SGHNT and CDR2 YENEEA. V was trimmed by 0 bases and J by 4 bases, leaving 6 bases between them. CDR3 region: CASSLDRGTGELFF. In DNA form, the CDR3 reads TGTGCCAGCAGCTTAGATCGGGGCACCGGGGAGCTGTTTTTT.

V and J are TRBV28 and TRBJ1-5, with 7 bases lining up with TRBD1. Trimming took 6 bases from V and 6 from J; bases not matched to a gene: 5. This CDR3 has 13 residues. Germline-derived CDR1 and CDR2 are MDHEN and SYDVKM. The CDR3 nucleotides are TGTGCCAGCAGGCGGGACAGTTCTCAGCCCCAGCATTTT. This sequence encodes CASRRDSSQPQHF. Variable domain in full (rest from reference TRBV28 and TRBJ1-5): DVKVTQSSRYLVKRTGEKVFLECVQDMDHENMFWYRQDPGLGLRLIYFSYDVKMKEKGDIPEGYSVSREKKERFSLILESASTNQTSMYLCASRRDSSQPQHFGDGTRLSIL.

The chain has TRBV10-3 and TRBJ1-2; no definite D call. V shed 2 bases and J shed 6 bases, with 4 bases lying between them. The CDR3 runs to 11 residues. Per germline, CDR1 ENHRY and CDR2 SYGVKD. DNA for the CDR3: TGTGCCATCAGTGAGACGGATGGCTACACCTTC. Translating gives CAISETDGYTF.